This TCR beta chain is from a study of blood T cell repertoires in COVID-19. Study processing details: Researchers report that nucleated cell counts were estimated from reference gene primer amplification. Data came from immunoSEQ multiplex PCR; TCRdb stores just in-frame clones and leaves some out. The V and J calls and clone size were taken over from that table, and D and trimming were inferred from the DNA. This sample has 200,000 or so clones, with about 93% found just once. CDR1 is MDHEN, CDR2 SYDVKM, per germline. The CDR3 is 16 amino acids. V lost 1 base to trimming and J lost 2 bases, with 12 bases between them. Enrolled during active infection, Seattle patients were then followed longitudinally.

The specimen was peripheral blood. The J gene is TRBJ1-3, the V gene TRBV28; D ambiguous. This receptor was identified in a man aged 55 to 70 with COVID-19, enrolled during active disease. The DNA for the CDR3 is TGTGCCAGCAGTTTATTAGGGTCAGCGGCTGGAAACACCATATATTTT. Translated: CASSLLGSAAGNTIYF.